The T cell receptor beta chain under discussion was sequenced for a study of cytomegalovirus exposure and HLA in healthy donors. Study details: A prior analysis found some 110 million unique TCR beta sequences from 170 million or so T cells. Study-level results: Donor immune exposure was known only as CMV serostatus. Rarity characterized most TCR sequences, yet some public TCRs appeared in many donors. For TCR beta chains, V- and J-gene trimming was later linked to a missense DCLRE1C variant.

PCR employed 60 Vbeta and 13 Jbeta primers. The assay was immunoSEQ multiplex PCR, and TCRdb's table has in-frame clones only and misses some. The sample contains roughly 150,000 clones, around four fifths of which appear only once. The V end lost 2 bases, the J end lost 4 bases, and 17 bases lay between the germline ends. This CDR3 is built from 16 residues. Germline assignment: CDR1 GTSNPN and CDR2 SVGIG (reference sequence). Details on this clone: The antigen is unknown. The missing conserved phenylalanine or tryptophan at the end of this CDR3 makes a read error likely.

V is TRBV30 and J is TRBJ2-2; TRBD2 is a possible D gene (5 bases). The sequenced material came from PBMCs. The TCR originated in a woman aged 18-35 years in good health and CMV-seronegative. CDR3 sequence: CAWSPTGIKFTGELFL. In nucleotides, the CDR3 is TGTGCCTGGAGTCCTACCGGGATCAAATTCACCGGGGAGCTGTTTCTT.